The 12 T cell receptor beta chains presented below share a single source sample, sequenced in a study of cytomegalovirus exposure and HLA in healthy donors (TCRdb year 2017). Library preparation used the immunoSEQ multiplex PCR assay. A mixture of 60 forward primers for TCR Vbeta segments and 13 reverse primers for TCR Jbeta segments was used in the multiplex PCR. TCRdb retrieved this table from immuneACCESS and kept in-frame rearrangements only. Not all clones are present; in checked studies, unresolved V genes account for under half, and no reason is known for the remainder. The sample yields under 250,000 clones; approximately 85% were counted once. The ten largest clonotypes hold 2.3% of the sample. Sequenced: PBMCs. The source of these receptors is a woman aged 45-60 years in good health and CMV-seronegative.

The rearrangement joins TRBV7-9 to TRBJ2-2, with a possible D match to TRBD1 (6 bases). The V end was cut by 5 bases, the J end by 8 bases, with 18 bases between. This CDR3 comprises 15 residues. Germline V gene data show CDR1 as SEHNR and CDR2 as FQNEAQ (reference sequence). Here the CDR3 reads CASSQTGQGLGELFF. CDR3 in DNA: TGTGCCAGCAGCCAAACGGGCCAGGGGTTAGGGGAGCTGTTTTTT. Full variable domain (remainder filled in from reference TRBV7-9 and TRBJ2-2): DTGVSQNPRHKITKRGQNVTFRCDPISEHNRLYWYRQTLGQGPEFLTYFQNEAQLEKSRLLSDRFSAERPKGSFSTLEIQRTEQGDSAMYLCASSQTGQGLGELFFGEGSRLTVL.

The gene calls are TRBV7-2 and TRBJ1-5, with D perhaps TRBD1 (6 bases). Trimming removed 5 bases at V and 7 bases at J, with 15 bases between. Germline V gene data show CDR1 as SGHTA and CDR2 as FQGNSA. The CDR3 totals 14 residues. CDR3 loop: CASSVGRGYQPQHF. The CDR3 DNA is TGTGCCAGCAGCGTCGGCAGGGGCTACCAGCCCCAGCATTTT.

Notes on this clone: An end of the junction differs from the germline gene, which may be a read error. The rearrangement joins TRBV7-9 to TRBJ2-7; 8 bases line up with TRBD2. The CDR3 totals 16 residues. Germline CDR1 SEHNR, CDR2 FQNEAQ (reference sequence). This CDR3 is CSSSRPGLAGTYEQYF. CDR3 DNA sequence: TGTTCCAGCAGCCGACCCGGACTAGCCGGTACCTACGAGCAGTACTTC. The whole variable domain, filled in from reference TRBV7-9 and TRBJ2-7, reads DTGVSQNPRHKITKRGQNVTFRCDPISEHNRLYWYRQTLGQGPEFLTYFQNEAQLEKSRLLSDRFSAERPKGSFSTLEIQRTEQGDSAMYLCSSSRPGLAGTYEQYFGPGTRLTVT.

The gene calls are TRBV7-2 and TRBJ2-2, with 11 bases fitting TRBD2. Germline CDR1 and CDR2: SGHTA and FQGNSA. The CDR3 consists of 17 residues. Losses at the gene ends were 5 bases for V and 5 bases for J; bases not matched to a gene: 10. The CDR3 DNA reads TGTGCCAGCAGCCCCCCGGGTAGCGGGAGGGGAACCGGGGAGCTGTTTTTT. As protein: CASSPPGSGRGTGELFF.

This sequence joins TRBV30 and TRBJ2-7, with 10 positions matching TRBD1. V trimming: 2 bases; J trimming: 7 bases; junction bases outside the gene matches: 8. Germline V gene lookup returns CDR1 GTSNPN and CDR2 SVGIG (reference sequence). This CDR3 is 14 amino acids long. The chain's CDR3 is CAWSWTGGFEEQYF. The CDR3 DNA reads as TGTGCCTGGAGTTGGACAGGGGGATTTGAGGAGCAGTACTTC.

V gene TRBV7-2 combines with J gene TRBJ1-2; D gene unclear. The V gene's germline CDR1 is SGHTA and CDR2 FQGNSA. The CDR3 extends over 15 amino acids. The germline V and J ends were trimmed by 3 bases and 6 bases, with 17 bases remaining between them. DNA for the CDR3: TGTGCCAGCAGCTTTAGGACTACAACCTTCGATGGCTACACCTTC. It codes for CASSFRTTTFDGYTF.

This chain uses TRBV5-1 with TRBJ2-5, with D possibly matching TRBD2 (7 bases). Near its end, the DNA agrees better with TRBJ2-7, so the J call may be wrong. This CDR3 has 14 residues. Germline lookup yields CDR1 SGHRS and CDR2 YFSETQ. The CDR3, as DNA: TGCGCCAGCAGCTGGAGGGGGACTAACTACGAGCAGTACTTC. It yields the protein CASSWRGTNYEQYF.

The chain is built from TRBV28 and TRBJ2-7, with 11 bases lining up with TRBD2. The V segment lost 4 bases and the J segment 4 bases; nucleotides outside the gene matches: 6. The CDR3 is 15 amino acids. Germline V gene data show CDR1 as MDHEN and CDR2 as SYDVKM. The CDR3 DNA follows: TGTGCCAGCAGTTATCCGACTAGCGGGAAATACGAGCAGTACTTC. As protein: CASSYPTSGKYEQYF.

The chain employs TRBV28 and TRBJ1-2; the D is unclear. The CDR3 runs to 11 residues. V lost 3 bases to trimming and J lost 8 bases, with 7 bases between them. Germline-derived CDR1 and CDR2 are MDHEN and SYDVKM. The CDR3 sequence is CASSLQRGYTF. In DNA, the CDR3 is TGTGCCAGCAGTTTGCAGAGGGGCTACACCTTC.

The V call is TRBV2, the J call TRBJ2-3; D not certain. There are 16 residues in the CDR3. The V gene's germline CDR1 is SNHLY and CDR2 FYNNEI. Trimming shortened V by 2 bases and J by 3 bases, and 15 bases separated the two germline ends. The CDR3 region has the DNA TGTGCCAGCAGTGAAAGATACTCCTCAGCGACAGATACGCAGTATTTT. Its translation: CASSERYSSATDTQYF.

This chain joins TRBV4-3 and TRBJ2-1, with 9 bases lining up with TRBD2. The V gene end was trimmed by 0 bases and the J gene end by 2 bases; junction bases not matched to a gene: 5. The CDR3 runs 17 residues. Germline CDR1 LGHNA, CDR2 YSLEER. The CDR3 is CASSQDLLAGAYNEQFF. CDR3 nucleotide sequence: TGCGCCAGCAGCCAAGATTTATTAGCGGGGGCCTACAATGAGCAGTTCTTC.

The rearrangement links TRBV29-1 to TRBJ2-7, with a weak D call TRBD2 (6 bases). The CDR3 contains 13 residues. Germline CDR1 reads SQVTM; CDR2 reads ANQGSEA. V shed 7 bases and J shed 7 bases, with 20 bases lying between them. The CDR3 bases are TGCAGCGCCGGGGACTTGCCCTCTACGGAGCAGTACTTC. Translating it yields CSAGDLPSTEQYF.